The 29 T cell receptor beta chains presented below share a single source sample, sequenced in a study of a mutant IDH1 vaccine in newly diagnosed glioma. Libraries were prepared by immunoSEQ multiplex PCR; TCRdb keeps only in-frame clonotypes and omits some of them. The sample shows around 40,000 clones, 80% to 90% of them seen only once. What these receptors recognize is not known. Time point meaning: week 5, during vaccination. The investigators gave 300 ug of mutant IDH1 20-mer peptide in each vaccine dose, together with topical imiquimod. Sequencing was performed on PBMCs, taken from a glioma patient whose treatment included an IDH1 peptide vaccine. The origin of the receptors is a man aged 35 to 55 with glioma.

V and J are TRBV9 and TRBJ1-4; D remains ambiguous. The germline gives CDR1 SGDLS, CDR2 YYNGEE. Between the trimmed V and J ends, which lost 0 bases and 0 bases, there was a span of 3 bases. This CDR3 region has 14 residues. The CDR3 nucleotides are TGTGCCAGCAGCGTAGTTCCAACTAATGAAAAACTGTTTTTT. Translating gives CASSVVPTNEKLFF.

The V call is TRBV5-8, the J call TRBJ2-7; D perhaps matches TRBD2 (5 bases). Trimming took 4 bases from V and 3 from J, leaving 17 bases between them. In germline, CDR1 is SGHTS, CDR2 YDEGEE. The length of the CDR3 is 15 residues. The DNA of the CDR3 is TGTGCCAGCAGCAAAAGGAGCGGCCAAGGCTACGAGCAGTACTTC. This encodes CASSKRSGQGYEQYF.

The chain combines TRBV13 with TRBJ2-7; TRBD2 matches 8 bases. There are 14 residues in the CDR3. After removal of 5 bases from V and 4 bases from J, the junction contained 7 bases not matched to a gene. CDR1 PRHDT and CDR2 FYEKMQ come from the germline V gene (reference sequence). As DNA, the CDR3 is TGTGCCAGCAGCAGGACTAGCCAAAGTTACGAGCAGTACTTC. As protein: CASSRTSQSYEQYF.

This rearrangement joins TRBV5-4 to TRBJ2-5, with D perhaps TRBD1 (6 bases). The V end lost 4 bases, the J end lost 3 bases, and 10 bases lay between the germline ends. The CDR3 extends over 13 amino acids. In germline, CDR1 is SGHNT, CDR2 YYREEE (reference sequence). The CDR3 DNA sequence: TGTGCCAGCAGCCCTGCAGGGGAAGAGACCCAGTACTTC. It translates to CASSPAGEETQYF.

The CDR3 DNA is TGTGCCAGCAGTTCCACAGGGGCCGATGAAGCTTTCTTT. It codes for CASSSTGADEAFF. V is TRBV28 and J is TRBJ1-1, with 7 bases matching TRBD1. The CDR3 extends over 13 amino acids. Germline assignment: CDR1 MDHEN and CDR2 SYDVKM. J gave up 7 bases and V 4 bases, and 6 bases lay outside the gene matches.

The genes are TRBV4-2 and TRBJ2-1; TRBD2 might be the D (6 bases). Between the trimmed V and J ends, which lost 0 bases and 8 bases, there was a span of 17 bases. The CDR3 is 16 residues long. Germline CDR1 LGHNA, CDR2 YNFKEQ. The CDR3 coding sequence is TGTGCCAGCAGCCAAGATTGGGTAGCGGCCAGGGATGAGCAGTTCTTC. Translation: CASSQDWVAARDEQFF.

V usage is TRBV5-1 and J usage is TRBJ2-6, with unresolved D. Per the germline V gene, CDR1 is SGHRS and CDR2 is YFSETQ. CDR3 length: 14 residues. The germline V and J ends were trimmed by 4 bases and 2 bases, with 7 bases remaining between them. CDR3 bases: TGCGCCAGCAGCGAAATGACTGGGGCCAACGTCCTGACTTTC. Amino acid sequence: CASSEMTGANVLTF.

The chain couples TRBV19 to TRBJ1-2; D is uncertain. Germline V gene sequence: CDR1 LNHDA, CDR2 SQIVND (reference sequence). The CDR3 contains 12 residues. The V and J ends lost 3 bases and 3 bases respectively, with 5 bases between them. CDR3 region: CASSIRDYGYTF. CDR3 DNA sequence: TGTGCCAGTAGTATTAGGGACTATGGCTACACCTTC.

V is TRBV15 and J is TRBJ2-2; a weak D match, TRBD2 (6 bases). The V gene lost 0 bases and the J gene lost 4 bases, with 9 bases spanning the gap. CDR3 length: 15 residues. Germline-derived CDR1 and CDR2 are LNHNV and YYDKDF (reference sequence). The CDR3 region is CATSRDTRGTGELFF. Here the CDR3 DNA reads TGTGCCACCAGCAGAGATACGCGGGGCACCGGGGAGCTGTTTTTT.

The chain employs TRBV27 and TRBJ1-4; D gene uncertain. Trimming stripped 4 bases from V and 10 bases from J, with 19 bases between. This CDR3 is built from 15 residues. Germline V gene lookup returns CDR1 MNHEY and CDR2 SMNVEV (reference sequence). For the CDR3, the DNA is TGTGCCAGCAGTTCCCCGAGTGCGGGGTCCGGAAAACTGTTTTTT. It specifies CASSSPSAGSGKLFF.

The chain is built from TRBV4-1 and TRBJ1-1; the D gene is possibly TRBD1 (5 bases). CDR3 size: 15 residues. From germline, CDR1 is MGHRA and CDR2 YSYEKL. Trimming shortened V by 4 bases and J by 1 base, and 13 bases separated the two germline ends. The CDR3 reads CASSRTGTGNTEAFF. CDR3 DNA sequence: TGCGCCAGCAGCCGAACCGGGACGGGGAACACTGAAGCTTTCTTT.

This clone has only one observation. This chain links TRBV5-1 with TRBJ1-2, with 10 bases lining up with TRBD1. After removal of 0 bases from V and 10 bases from J, the junction contained 3 bases not matched to a gene. The CDR3 length is 13 residues. CDR1 is SGHRS and CDR2 is YFSETQ in the germline V gene. CDR3 sequence: CASSLDGQGDYTF. In DNA, the CDR3 is TGCGCCAGCAGCTTGGATGGACAGGGGGACTACACCTTC.

V is TRBV28 and J is TRBJ2-1, with TRBD2 matching over 12 bases. The V gene's germline CDR1 is MDHEN and CDR2 SYDVKM. There are 16 residues in the CDR3. V shed 5 bases and J 3 bases; nucleotides not matched to a gene: 5. The CDR3 protein is CASSPTGLAGYNEQFF. The CDR3 coding sequence is TGTGCCAGCAGTCCTACGGGACTAGCGGGCTACAATGAGCAGTTCTTC.

V is TRBV6-6 and J is TRBJ1-2; 7 bases line up with TRBD1. Trimming at V came to 6 bases and at J to 3 bases, leaving 10 bases not matched to a gene. The CDR3 runs 15 residues. CDR1 is MNHNY and CDR2 is SVGAGI in the germline V gene (reference sequence). The CDR3 spells CASRAPTGYDYGYTF. The CDR3 DNA reads as TGTGCCAGCAGGGCCCCGACAGGGTACGACTATGGCTACACCTTC.

V and J are TRBV19 and TRBJ1-1; D is unresolved. Germline V gives CDR1 LNHDA, CDR2 SQIVND (reference sequence). The CDR3 is made up of 13 amino acids. The V and J ends lost 7 bases and 1 base respectively, with 10 bases between them. CDR3 region: CASKGRRNTEAFF. The CDR3 DNA reads as TGTGCCAGTAAAGGCAGGCGGAACACTGAAGCTTTCTTT.

The V call is TRBV7-9, the J call TRBJ2-7, with unresolved D. Germline CDR1 is SEHNR and CDR2 is FQNEAQ (reference sequence). The CDR3 sequence is 13 residues long. With 5 bases removed from V and 4 bases from J, the gap between germline ends came to 12 bases. The CDR3: CASSVPSGYEQYF. CDR3 DNA sequence: TGTGCCAGCAGCGTACCCTCCGGTTACGAGCAGTACTTC.

This chain links TRBV2 with TRBJ2-1, with D possibly called TRBD1 or TRBD2 (6 bases each). V lost 7 bases and J lost 9, with 16 bases in between. The CDR3 spans 13 residues. Germline CDR1 is SNHLY and CDR2 is FYNNEI. This CDR3 reads CASTSMEGGEQFF. The DNA of the CDR3 is TGTGCCAGCACCTCGATGGAGGGGGGTGAGCAGTTCTTC.

V is TRBV6-5 and J is TRBJ1-2; TRBD1 agrees at 8 bases. CDR1 is MNHEY and CDR2 is SVGAGI in the germline V gene. V was clipped by 0 bases and J by 4 bases; unmatched bases: 4. This CDR3 is built from 15 residues. Written as DNA, the CDR3 is TGTGCCAGCAGTTACTCCGGGACAGGCCTCTATGGCTACACCTTC. It is translated as CASSYSGTGLYGYTF.

The chain uses TRBV9 and TRBJ1-2, with 9 bases matching TRBD1. Germline CDR1 reads SGDLS; CDR2 reads YYNGEE. J lost 3 bases, V lost 3 bases, and 9 bases had no gene match. CDR3 length equals 16 residues. This CDR3 reads CASSAWDRVNYYGYTF. CDR3 in DNA: TGTGCCAGCAGCGCTTGGGACAGGGTTAATTACTATGGCTACACCTTC.

The rearrangement joins TRBV25-1 to TRBJ1-1; 8 positions agree with TRBD1. V dropped 7 bases and J dropped 0; count of bases not matched to a gene: 13. The CDR3 spans 17 residues. Germline V gene sequence: CDR1 MGHDK, CDR2 SYGVNS. The CDR3 sequence: CASKDGWAGGLNTEAFF. The CDR3 DNA is TGTGCCAGCAAGGATGGGTGGGCAGGGGGCTTGAACACTGAAGCTTTCTTT.

The chain joins TRBV10-3 to TRBJ2-7, with 9 positions matching TRBD2. The CDR3 extends over 16 amino acids. After removal of 6 bases from V and 0 bases from J, the junction contained 9 bases not matched to a gene. Germline V gene lookup returns CDR1 ENHRY and CDR2 SYGVKD. The CDR3, as DNA: TGTGCCATCAGGCCGACTAGCGGAACGAGCTCCTACGAGCAGTACTTC. Translated: CAIRPTSGTSSYEQYF.

This chain joins TRBV27 and TRBJ2-6, with 8 bases aligning to TRBD2. Germline-derived CDR1 and CDR2 are MNHEY and SMNVEV (reference sequence). The CDR3 has 16 residues. V lost 5 bases, J lost 1 base, and 4 bases stayed unmatched. The chain's CDR3 is CASSGTRSSGANVLTF. The CDR3 nucleotides are TGTGCCAGCAGTGGGACTAGGTCTTCTGGGGCCAACGTCCTGACTTTC.

The chain couples TRBV5-1 to TRBJ2-5; D is undetermined. Trimming removed 5 bases at V and 1 base at J, with 12 bases between. The CDR3 is 14 residues long. CDR1 and CDR2 from the germline V gene are SGHRS and YFSETQ. CDR3 coding DNA: TGCGCCAGCAGAGGGCAGTCGTCCCAAGAGACCCAGTACTTC. This gives the protein CASRGQSSQETQYF.

The CDR3 region is CASSPNRVSGELFF. CDR3 DNA: TGTGCCAGCAGTCCCAACAGGGTCTCCGGGGAGCTGTTTTTT. The chain recombines TRBV6-1 with TRBJ2-2, with D perhaps TRBD1 (6 bases). The V and J ends lost 5 bases and 6 bases respectively, with 13 bases between them. This CDR3 spans 14 amino acids. Germline CDR1 and CDR2: MNHNS and SASEGT.

The chain couples TRBV19 to TRBJ2-5; 10 bases agree with TRBD2. The CDR3 is 21 amino acids. Trimming at V came to 3 bases and at J to 4 bases, leaving 23 bases not matched to a gene. Germline V gene data show CDR1 as LNHDA and CDR2 as SQIVND (reference sequence). The CDR3 region is CASSIRGGTSGDLRRGETQYF. CDR3 sequence (DNA): TGTGCCAGTAGTATTCGCGGCGGTACTAGCGGGGACCTCAGACGGGGAGAGACCCAGTACTTC.

V is TRBV6-5 and J is TRBJ2-7, with D possibly TRBD2 on 6 matching bases. Trimming left V 0 bases short and J 4 bases short, with 16 bases between. Germline CDR1 is MNHEY and CDR2 is SVGAGI. This CDR3 comprises 16 residues. CDR3 residues: CASSYSDSGGAYEQYF. DNA of the CDR3: TGTGCCAGCAGTTACTCGGATAGCGGAGGGGCGTACGAGCAGTACTTC.

The chain uses TRBV5-1 and TRBJ1-2; 8 nucleotides match TRBD1. Looked up from germline, CDR1 is SGHRS and CDR2 is YFSETQ. The CDR3 extends over 15 amino acids. The junction had 14 bases not matched to a gene; V was cut back by 5 bases and J by 8 bases. Written as DNA, the CDR3 is TGCGCCAGCAGAATGGACAGGGCCCCTAACTGGGGCTACACCTTC. Translated: CASRMDRAPNWGYTF.

This chain links TRBV19 with TRBJ2-4; unclear D gene. The CDR3 sequence is 17 residues long. Deletions cut 2 bases from V and 2 bases from J, with 16 bases between. The germline CDR1 and CDR2 sequences are LNHDA and SQIVND (reference sequence). CDR3 in DNA: TGTGCCAGTAGTATACATTTCCTTCCCGGGCCCAAAAACATTCAGTACTTC. Protein product: CASSIHFLPGPKNIQYF.

V gene TRBV7-9 combines with J gene TRBJ1-3; a possible D gene is TRBD1 (5 bases). The CDR3 sequence is 16 residues long. Trimming cost V 5 bases and J 2 bases, with 16 bases left between them. Germline loops: CDR1 SEHNR, CDR2 FQNEAQ (reference sequence). The CDR3 sequence: CASSLQEGNPGNTIYF. The CDR3 DNA follows: TGTGCCAGCAGCCTGCAAGAGGGGAACCCTGGAAACACCATATATTTT.